What follows is one TCR beta chain and its context. Its cognate antigen is unknown. This CDR3 is built from 16 residues. The germline V and J ends were trimmed by 6 bases and 6 bases, with 22 bases remaining between them. This sample is drawn from a study of T-cell memory formation after mild COVID-19. Whole-study findings and limits: In second-wave clones peaking day 37, SARS-CoV-2 specificity remained unconfirmed.

TCRdb analysed the 5' RACE reads with MiXCR anew, one entry per CDR3 protein. This table has about 410,000 distinct CDR3 sequences, 23% appearing once. The rearrangement joins TRBV12-3 or TRBV12-4 to TRBJ2-3, with D possibly being TRBD2 (5 bases). Sequencing was performed on PBMCs or a T cell subset sorted from them (not recorded which). The TCR comes from an adult woman who had mild COVID-19 (a few samples of this study predate the infection). Cell type and time point are not known. The CDR3 loop reads CASSLTLARTVDTQYF. The CDR3 DNA reads as TGTGCCAGCAGCCTAACCCTAGCTCGAACAGTGGATACGCAGTATTTT.